Listed here is a single T cell receptor (beta chain). What it binds is unknown. Between the trimmed V and J ends, which lost 5 bases and 3 bases, there was a span of 21 bases. This CDR3 is 17 amino acids long. Germline lookup yields CDR1 MNHEY and CDR2 SMNVEV (reference sequence). This record comes from a study of T-cell memory formation after mild COVID-19. TCRdb fed the 5' RACE reads into MiXCR, producing one record per CDR3 protein. Of 350,000 to 500,000 distinct CDR3 sequences in the sample, less than 25% were seen once. General study points: Some responding clones appeared in pre-infection memory, suggesting cross-reactive memory joined. Nothing showed for sure that second-wave clones peaking on day 37 were SARS-CoV-2 specific. Mostly located in CM and EM were contracting CD4+ clones, with contracting CD8+ clones located in EMRA.

V usage is TRBV27 and J usage is TRBJ2-3, with D tentatively TRBD1 or TRBD2 (5 bases each). Sequencing was performed on PBMCs or a T cell subset sorted from them (not recorded which). The sequence was obtained from an adult woman who had mild COVID-19 (a few samples of this study predate the infection). Cell type and time point are not known. Here the CDR3 DNA reads TGTGCCAGCAGTCCATCCTCCTACCAGGGAGCAACAGATACGCAGTATTTT. Its translation: CASSPSSYQGATDTQYF.